This T cell receptor beta chain was retrieved from a study of cytomegalovirus exposure and HLA in healthy donors. The table lists this clone with a few counts. Its antigen is still unknown. Findings of the study overall: Reportedly, HLA-A and HLA-B alleles of most subjects were accurately predicted from TCR beta.

13 Jbeta primers and 60 Vbeta primers were used for the PCR. Clones were read by immunoSEQ multiplex PCR, and TCRdb kept only the in-frame ones, dropping some. The sample has roughly 200,000 clones; roughly 9.4% are singletons. Germline V gives CDR1 MGHRA, CDR2 YSYEKL. This CDR3 contains 16 residues. V was pared by 1 base and J by 2 bases, with 11 bases between. Sequenced material: PBMCs. The TCR was taken from a woman aged 25 to 45 in good health and CMV-seropositive. The gene calls are TRBV4-1 and TRBJ1-4; D may be TRBD1 (6 bases). This CDR3 is CASSQVGQWTNEKLFF. DNA of the CDR3: TGCGCCAGCAGCCAAGTTGGACAGTGGACTAATGAAAAACTGTTTTTT.